The present entry profiles one T cell receptor (beta chain) with its context. This record belongs to a study of CD8 T cells in ankylosing spondylitis. Looked up from germline, CDR1 is SGHAT and CDR2 is FQNNGV. The V and J ends lost 0 bases and 7 bases respectively, with 16 bases between them. The length of the CDR3 is 16 residues. Quantitative molecular-barcoded 5'-RACE generated the TCR beta libraries. MiXCR was run by TCRdb on the 5' RACE reads, yielding one entry per CDR3 protein. The sample has fewer than 400,000 distinct CDR3 sequences, roughly 15% seen once. The chain uses TRBV11-2 and TRBJ2-1, with D possibly being TRBD2 (6 bases). Sequenced: blood, either unsorted or a sorted T cell fraction (not recorded which). The TCR was taken from a male donor with ankylosing spondylitis or in good health (not recorded which). The chain's CDR3 is CASSLEGGLWRNEQFF. The CDR3 DNA reads TGTGCCAGCAGCTTAGAAGGAGGGCTATGGAGAAATGAGCAGTTCTTC.